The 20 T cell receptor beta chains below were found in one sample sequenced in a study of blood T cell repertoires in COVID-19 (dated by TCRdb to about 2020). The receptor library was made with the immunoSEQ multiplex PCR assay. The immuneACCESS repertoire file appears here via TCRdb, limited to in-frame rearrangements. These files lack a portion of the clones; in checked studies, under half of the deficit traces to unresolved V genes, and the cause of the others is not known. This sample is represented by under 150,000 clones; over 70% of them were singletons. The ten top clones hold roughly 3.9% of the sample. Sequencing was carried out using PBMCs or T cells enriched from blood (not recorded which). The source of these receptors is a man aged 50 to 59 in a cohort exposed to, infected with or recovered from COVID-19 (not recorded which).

CDR3 DNA: TGTGCCAGCAGCTCCCGAACTAGCGGGACTTTCAATGAGCAGTTCTTC. This encodes CASSSRTSGTFNEQFF. The V and J genes are TRBV7-3 and TRBJ2-1; 10 positions match TRBD2. Looked up from germline, CDR1 is SGHTA and CDR2 is FQGTGA. This CDR3 region has 16 residues. The V gene end was trimmed by 4 bases and the J gene end by 6 bases; junction bases not matched to a gene: 9.

The CDR3 DNA is TGTGCCAGCCGTGAGTCAAGCGGACATACGCAGTATTTT. Amino acids: CASRESSGHTQYF. V is TRBV12-3 or TRBV12-4 and J is TRBJ2-3; D possibly corresponds to TRBD2 (5 bases). This CDR3 is 13 amino acids long. Trimming left V 8 bases short and J 7 bases short, with 16 bases between.

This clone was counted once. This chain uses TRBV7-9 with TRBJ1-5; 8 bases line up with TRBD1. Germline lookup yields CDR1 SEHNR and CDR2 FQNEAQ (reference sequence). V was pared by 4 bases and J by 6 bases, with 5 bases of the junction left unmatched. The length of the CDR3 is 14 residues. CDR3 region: CASSSGTGVQPQHF. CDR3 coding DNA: TGTGCCAGCAGCTCCGGGACAGGAGTTCAGCCCCAGCATTTT.

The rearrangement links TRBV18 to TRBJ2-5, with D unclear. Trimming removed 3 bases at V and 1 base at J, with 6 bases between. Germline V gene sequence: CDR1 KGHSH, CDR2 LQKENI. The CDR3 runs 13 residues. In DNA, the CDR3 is TGTGCCAGCTCACCGAGGCCCCAAGAGACCCAGTACTTC. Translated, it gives CASSPRPQETQYF.

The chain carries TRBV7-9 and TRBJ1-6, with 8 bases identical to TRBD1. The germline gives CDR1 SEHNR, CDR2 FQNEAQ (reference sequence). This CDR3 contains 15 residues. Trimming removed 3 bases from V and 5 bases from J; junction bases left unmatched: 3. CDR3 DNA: TGTGCCAGCAGCTTCTACAGGGGGGATAATTCACCCCTCCACTTT. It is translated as CASSFYRGDNSPLHF.

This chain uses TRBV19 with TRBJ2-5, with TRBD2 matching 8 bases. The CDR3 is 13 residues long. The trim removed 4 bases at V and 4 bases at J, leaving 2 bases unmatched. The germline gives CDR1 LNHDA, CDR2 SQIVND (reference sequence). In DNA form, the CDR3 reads TGTGCCAGTAGTAGCCTAGCGGGAGAGACCCAGTACTTC. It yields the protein CASSSLAGETQYF.

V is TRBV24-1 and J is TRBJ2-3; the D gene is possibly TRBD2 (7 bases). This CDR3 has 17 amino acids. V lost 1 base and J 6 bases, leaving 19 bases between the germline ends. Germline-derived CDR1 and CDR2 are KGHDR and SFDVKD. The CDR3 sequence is CATSDLRRTGGRDTQYF. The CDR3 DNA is TGTGCCACCAGTGATTTAAGAAGGACGGGGGGCCGGGATACGCAGTATTTT.

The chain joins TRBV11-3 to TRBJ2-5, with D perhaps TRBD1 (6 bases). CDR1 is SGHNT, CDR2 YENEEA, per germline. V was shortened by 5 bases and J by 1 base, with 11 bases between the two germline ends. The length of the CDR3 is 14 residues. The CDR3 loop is CASSPGHPQETQYF. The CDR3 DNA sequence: TGTGCCAGCAGCCCGGGACATCCCCAAGAGACCCAGTACTTC.

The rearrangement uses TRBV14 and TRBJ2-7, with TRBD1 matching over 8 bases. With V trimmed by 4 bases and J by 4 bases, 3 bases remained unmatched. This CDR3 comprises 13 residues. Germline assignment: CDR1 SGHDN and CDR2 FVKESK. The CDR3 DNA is TGTGCCAGCAGCCTGCAGGGGGCTTACGAGCAGTACTTC. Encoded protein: CASSLQGAYEQYF.

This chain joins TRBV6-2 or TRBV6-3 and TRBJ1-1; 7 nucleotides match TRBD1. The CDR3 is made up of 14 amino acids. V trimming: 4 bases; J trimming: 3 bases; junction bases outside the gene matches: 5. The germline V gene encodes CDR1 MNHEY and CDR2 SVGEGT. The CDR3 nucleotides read TGTGCCAGCAGTTCCGTTGACAGGGACACTGAAGCTTTCTTT. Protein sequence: CASSSVDRDTEAFF.

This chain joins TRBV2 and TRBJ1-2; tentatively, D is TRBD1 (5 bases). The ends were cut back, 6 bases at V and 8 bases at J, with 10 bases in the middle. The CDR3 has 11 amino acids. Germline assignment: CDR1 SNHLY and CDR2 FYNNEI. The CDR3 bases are TGTGCCAGCAGGGAGGGGTCGGGCTACACCTTC. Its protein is CASREGSGYTF.

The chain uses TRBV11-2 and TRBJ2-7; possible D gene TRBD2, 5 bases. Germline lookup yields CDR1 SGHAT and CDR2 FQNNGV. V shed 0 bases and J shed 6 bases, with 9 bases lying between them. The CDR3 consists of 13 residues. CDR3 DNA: TGTGCCAGCAGCTTAGAGCGAGGGTTCGAGCAGTACTTC. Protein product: CASSLERGFEQYF. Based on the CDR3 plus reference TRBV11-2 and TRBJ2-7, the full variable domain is EAGVAQSPRYKIIEKRQSVAFWCNPISGHATLYWYQQILGQGPKLLIQFQNNGVVDDSQLPKDRFSAERLKGVDSTLKIQPAKLEDSAVYLCASSLERGFEQYFGPGTRLTVT.

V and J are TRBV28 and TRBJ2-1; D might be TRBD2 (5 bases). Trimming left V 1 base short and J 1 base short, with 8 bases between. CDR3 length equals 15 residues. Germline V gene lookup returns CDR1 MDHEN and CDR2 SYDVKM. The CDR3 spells CASSLFDYSYNEQFF. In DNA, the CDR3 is TGTGCCAGCAGTTTATTCGACTATTCCTACAATGAGCAGTTCTTC.

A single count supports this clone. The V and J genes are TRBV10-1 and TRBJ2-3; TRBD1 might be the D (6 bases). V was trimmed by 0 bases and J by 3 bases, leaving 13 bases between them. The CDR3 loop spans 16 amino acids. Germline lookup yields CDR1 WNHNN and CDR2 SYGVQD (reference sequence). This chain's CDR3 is CASSESRGLWTDTQYF. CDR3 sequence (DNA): TGCGCCAGCAGTGAGTCCAGGGGTTTATGGACAGATACGCAGTATTTT.

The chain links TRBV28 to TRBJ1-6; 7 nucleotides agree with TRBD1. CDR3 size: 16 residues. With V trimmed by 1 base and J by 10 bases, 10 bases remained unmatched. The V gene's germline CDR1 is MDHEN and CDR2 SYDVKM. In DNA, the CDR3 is TGTGCCAGCAGTTTATCCGACAGGGTGGTTGGATCACCCCTCCACTTT. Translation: CASSLSDRVVGSPLHF.

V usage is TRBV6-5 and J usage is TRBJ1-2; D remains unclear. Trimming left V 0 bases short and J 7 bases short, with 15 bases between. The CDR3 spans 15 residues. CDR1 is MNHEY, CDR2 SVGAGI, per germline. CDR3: CASSYSGRALTGYTF. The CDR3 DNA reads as TGTGCCAGCAGTTACTCCGGCAGAGCGCTGACTGGCTACACCTTC.

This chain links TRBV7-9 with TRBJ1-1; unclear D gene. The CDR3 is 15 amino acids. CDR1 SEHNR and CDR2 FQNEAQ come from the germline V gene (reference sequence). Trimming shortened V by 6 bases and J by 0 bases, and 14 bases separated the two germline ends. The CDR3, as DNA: TGTGCCAGCAGTCCGGACGGGAGGGTGAACACTGAAGCTTTCTTT. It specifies CASSPDGRVNTEAFF. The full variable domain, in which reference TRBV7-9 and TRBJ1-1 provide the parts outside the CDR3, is DTGVSQNPRHKITKRGQNVTFRCDPISEHNRLYWYRQTLGQGPEFLTYFQNEAQLEKSRLLSDRFSAERPKGSFSTLEIQRTEQGDSAMYLCASSPDGRVNTEAFFGQGTRLTVV.

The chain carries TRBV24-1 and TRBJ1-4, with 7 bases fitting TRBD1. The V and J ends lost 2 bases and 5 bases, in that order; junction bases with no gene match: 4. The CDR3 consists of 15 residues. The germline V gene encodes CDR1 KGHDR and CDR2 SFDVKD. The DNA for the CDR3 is TGTGCCACCAGTGATTCCGGGACAGAAAATGAAAAACTGTTTTTT. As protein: CATSDSGTENEKLFF.

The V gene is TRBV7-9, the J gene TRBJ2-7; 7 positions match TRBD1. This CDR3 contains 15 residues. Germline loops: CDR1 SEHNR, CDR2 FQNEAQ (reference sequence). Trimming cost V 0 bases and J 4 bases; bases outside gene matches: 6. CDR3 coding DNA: TGTGCCAGCAGCTTAGCGCCGGGACAGCATTACGAGCAGTACTTC. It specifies CASSLAPGQHYEQYF.

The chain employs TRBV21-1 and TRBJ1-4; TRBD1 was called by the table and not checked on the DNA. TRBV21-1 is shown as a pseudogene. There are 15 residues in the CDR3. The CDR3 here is CASSKGQGRREKLFF. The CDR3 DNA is TGTGCCAGCAGCAAAGGACAGGGACGTCGGGAAAAACTGTTTTTT.